Reported below is one TCR beta chain. Its antigen is not yet known. Per-nucleotide qualities are absent, and no much larger clonotype sits a single base away. The sample contains more than one DNA sequence encoding this CDR3. The CDR3, from cysteine to phenylalanine, totals 16 residues. The retained sequence is limited to the CDR3, 48 bases, with the frame set at the first base. CDR1 and CDR2 were assigned from the germline V gene as SGDLS and YYNGEE. V lost 2 bases and J lost 4 bases, and the count of bases not matched to a germline gene is 2. TCRbeta CDR3 regions were amplified from genomic DNA using the immunoSEQ Assay, a bias-controlled multiplex PCR. On the study's bioinformatics: The number of nucleated cells in each sample was estimated from the amplification of reference gene primers within the assay. To quantify the absolute abundance of each unique TCRbeta CDR3 rearrangement, sequence reads were collapsed and filtered. For each sample, productive Simpson clonality was calculated as the square root of Simpson's diversity index across productive rearrangements. The table comes from immuneACCESS by way of TCRdb, which keeps in-frame sequences with V and J called. Part of the clones is missing from these tables; in studies checked, under half for an unresolved V gene and the rest for unknown reasons. V, J and clone size are those of that table, while D and trimming were read from the DNA. The sample profile shows around 310,000 clones; about 90% of them were found once. Around 9% of the sample goes to the ten largest clones.

Participants in the prospective study were aged roughly 18 to 100 years, lived in 20 to 25 United States geographic areas, and enrolled through a virtual design. In the prospective study, cohorts were assigned on the basis of participant-reported clinical history obtained from a screening survey and a study questionnaire. ImmuneRACE Cohort 3 recovered participants were defined by two consecutive negative NP/OP PCR tests, healthcare professional clearance, or symptom resolution. Each participant in the prospective study had whole blood, serum and a nasopharyngeal or oropharyngeal swab collected by mobile phlebotomists. Additional blood draws and questionnaires over an approximately two-month period could optionally be provided by prospective study participants. Blood samples from the prospective study were shipped frozen or at room temperature prior to DNA extraction. The record originates from a study of blood T cell repertoires in COVID-19 (TCRdb year 2020). A note on the overall study: Samples covering the acute and convalescent phases of COVID-19 were provided by collaborators in the United States, Italy and Spain. Where available, HLA class I and class II types were obtained from metadata supplied by the sample provider rather than from assay-based typing. A de-identified subject ID, COVID-19 status, age in years and sex were almost always included in the sample metadata. The repertoires were made available in a free public database intended to serve as a resource for research on the immune response to SARS-CoV-2. The material from the prospective study consisted of cDNA or gDNA derived from T cells, B-cell-depleted T cells, or PBMCs. Deeply sampled blood TCRbeta repertoires from subjects exposed to, actively infected with, or recovered from COVID-19 were included in the dataset. Samples came from the ongoing ImmuneRACE study (first 160 participants) plus 1,254 subjects from 6 global collaborators. Overall study outcomes, separate from this receptor: The amount of clinical and demographic metadata varied by source and participant and was provided uncurated.

Sample: PBMCs or T cells enriched from blood (not recorded which). The V and J segments used are TRBV9 and TRBJ2-2, with 13 bases matching TRBD2. This TCR came from a woman aged 25 to 39 who had recovered from COVID-19. The DNA sequence reads TGTGCCAGCAGCGTTGGACTAGCGGGAGTCACCGGGGAGCTGTTTTTT. It codes for CASSVGLAGVTGELFF.